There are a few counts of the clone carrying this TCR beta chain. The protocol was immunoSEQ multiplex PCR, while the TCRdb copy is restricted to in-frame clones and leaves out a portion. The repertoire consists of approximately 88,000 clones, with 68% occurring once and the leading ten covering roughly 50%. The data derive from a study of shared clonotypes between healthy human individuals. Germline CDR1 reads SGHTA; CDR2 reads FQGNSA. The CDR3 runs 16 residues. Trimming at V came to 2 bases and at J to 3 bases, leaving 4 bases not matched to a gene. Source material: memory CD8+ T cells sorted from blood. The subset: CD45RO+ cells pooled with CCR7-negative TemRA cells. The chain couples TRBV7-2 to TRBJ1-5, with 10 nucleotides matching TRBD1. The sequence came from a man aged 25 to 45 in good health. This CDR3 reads CASSLLGQGINQPQHF. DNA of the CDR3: TGTGCCAGCAGCTTATTGGGACAGGGGATCAATCAGCCCCAGCATTTT.